This TCR beta chain emerged from a study of type 1 and type 2 diabetes patients. PCR was run on genomic DNA. A primer set of 30 forward and 13 reverse primers amplified the CDR3. TCRdb itself ran the multiplex PCR reads through MiXCR, one entry per CDR3 protein. There are more than 250,000 distinct CDR3 sequences in the sample; roughly 48% occur only once, and roughly 13% lies in the top ten. Whole-study results and caveats: Groups were not age- or gender-matched, which may bias interpretation.

Each participant gave approximately 9.1 milliliters of peripheral blood. V shed 0 bases and J shed 8 bases, with 11 bases lying between them. Germline CDR1 reads SGDLS; CDR2 reads YYNGEE. The CDR3 length is 13 residues. A remark on this clonotype: Its antigen is undetermined.

The chain joins TRBV9 to TRBJ1-2, with D possibly TRBD1 on 5 matching bases. This clonotype was sampled from a man aged 18 to 30 with type 2 diabetes. Sample: peripheral blood mononuclear cells (PBMCs). CDR3 nucleotide sequence: TGTGCCAGCAGCGTAGGGGGCAGGGAGGGCTACACCTTC. It yields the protein CASSVGGREGYTF.